The source of this T cell receptor beta chain is a study of spatial heterogeneity in lung cancer. About the study: The donors, 70 to 80 patients with untreated early-stage non-small cell lung cancer, provided the samples. PBMC samples from follow-up, where available, were sequenced a median of around 22 months after resection. General study findings and limits: Resection blood, more than follow-up blood, showed ubiquitous expanded tumor TCRs.

Time point noted: blood at routine non-recurrence follow-up after resection. Frozen PBMC, nontumor lung or tumor provided whole RNA, which was sequenced unsorted. Each TCR cDNA molecule carried a unique molecular identifier. One entry per CDR3 protein, called by TCRdb with MiXCR from the 5' RACE reads. The data hold some 120,000 distinct CDR3 sequences, with 10% to 15% observed a single time. A word on this clonotype: Its specificity is not known.

Germline loops: CDR1 LNHDA, CDR2 SQIVND (reference sequence). The CDR3 spans 13 residues. Trimming removed 4 bases from V and 10 bases from J, with 14 bases in between. Sequencing was performed on PBMCs, taken at follow-up. The TCR originated in a male donor with early-stage non-small cell lung cancer. The rearrangement links TRBV19 to TRBJ2-1; the D is unclear. This CDR3 reads CASSTSRAGEQFF. In DNA, the CDR3 is TGTGCCAGTAGTACCTCTAGGGCTGGAGAGCAGTTCTTC. Based on the CDR3 plus reference TRBV19 and TRBJ2-1, the full variable domain is DGGITQSPKYLFRKEGQNVTLSCEQNLNHDAMYWYRQDPGQGLRLIYYSQIVNDFQKGDIAEGYSVSREKKESFPLTVTSAQKNPTAFYLCASSTSRAGEQFFGPGTRLTVL.